This TCR beta chain was observed in a study of T cells expressing NK-cell markers. The overall study: Sequenced donors, eight in total, included seven who were HCMV-seropositive and one who was seronegative. Overall study findings and caveats: The study left the HCMV specificity of expanded NKG2C+ T cell clones unresolved. As a fraction of CD8+ T cells, dominant NKG2C+ clonotypes reached about 1.0-7.5% in more than five donors.

TCRdb reanalyzed the 5' RACE reads and collapses them to one entry per CDR3 protein, without DNA. The clone table shows about 440,000 distinct CDR3 sequences, with the ten largest holding under 7.5%. The CDR3 loop spans 18 amino acids. CDR1 and CDR2 from the germline V gene are MNHEY and SVGEGT. As to this clonotype: Its antigen is currently unknown.

This chain links TRBV6-2 or TRBV6-3 with TRBJ2-1; no DNA is available, so the TRBD1 call from TCRdb remains unchecked. The material sequenced was blood T cells: a sorted CD56 or NKG2C T cell subset, CD4+ or CD8+ T cells, or bulk PBMC T cells (not recorded which). The sequence was obtained from a woman aged 18 to 75 in good health. The CDR3 sequence: CASSYPGTVLRTWDEQFF.